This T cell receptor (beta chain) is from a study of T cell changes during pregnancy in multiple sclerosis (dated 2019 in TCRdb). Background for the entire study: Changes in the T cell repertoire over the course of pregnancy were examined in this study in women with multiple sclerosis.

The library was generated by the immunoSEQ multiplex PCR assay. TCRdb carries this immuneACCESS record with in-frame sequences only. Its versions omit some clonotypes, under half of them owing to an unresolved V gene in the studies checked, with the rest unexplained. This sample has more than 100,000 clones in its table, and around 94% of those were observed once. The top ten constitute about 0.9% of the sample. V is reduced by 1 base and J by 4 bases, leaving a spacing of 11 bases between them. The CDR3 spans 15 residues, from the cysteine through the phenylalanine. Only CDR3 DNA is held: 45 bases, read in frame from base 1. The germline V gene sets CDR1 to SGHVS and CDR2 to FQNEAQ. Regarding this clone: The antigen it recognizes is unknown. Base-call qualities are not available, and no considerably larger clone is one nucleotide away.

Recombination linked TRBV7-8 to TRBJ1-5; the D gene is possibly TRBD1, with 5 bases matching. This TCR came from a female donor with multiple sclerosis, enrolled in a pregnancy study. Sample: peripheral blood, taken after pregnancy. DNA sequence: TGTGCCAGCAGCTTAGAGGGGCAGGGTAATCAGCCCCAGCATTTT. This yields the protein CASSLEGQGNQPQHF. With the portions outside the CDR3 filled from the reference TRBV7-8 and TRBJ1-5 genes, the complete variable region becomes GAGVSQSPRYKVAKRGQDVALRCDPISGHVSLFWYQQALGQGPEFLTYFQNEAQLDKSGLPSDRFFAERPEGSVSTLKIQRTQQEDSAVYLCASSLEGQGNQPQHFGDGTRLSIL.